This T cell receptor beta chain originates from a study of shared clonotypes between healthy human individuals. In the study overall: There were three CD4 naive, three CD4 memory, two CD8 naive and one CD8 memory plates per donor.

The table came from immunoSEQ multiplex PCR; TCRdb's copy has only in-frame clones and leaves some out. This sample has some 2,000,000 clones, with approximately 94% found just once. From germline, CDR1 is SEHNR and CDR2 FQNEAQ (reference sequence). Trimming at V came to 1 base and at J to 4 bases, leaving 3 bases not matched to a gene. The CDR3 consists of 14 residues. Concerning this clone: The sample has other DNA sequences that encode this CDR3 too.

J is TRBJ2-7 and V is TRBV7-9, with 8 bases matching TRBD2. This TCR was recovered from a man between 18 and 29 years old in good health. The sample comprised naive CD4+ T cells sorted from blood. Specified subset: CD45RA+ positively selected. The DNA of the CDR3 is TGTGCCAGCAGCTTAGGGACTAGCTCTTACGAGCAGTACTTC. It yields the protein CASSLGTSSYEQYF.